Shown below are 4 T cell receptor beta chains from a single sample sequenced in a study of blood T cell repertoires in COVID-19. Produced via immunoSEQ multiplex PCR; TCRdb's table is partial and in-frame only. This sample carries 270,000 or so clones, around 89% of them seen once, and the ten largest clones take about 4.6%. Sequencing input: peripheral blood. These receptors originate from a middle-aged man with acute or convalescent COVID-19.

The chain recombines TRBV19 with TRBJ1-5; 8 bases map to TRBD1. CDR3 size: 15 residues. The junction had 6 bases not matched to a gene; V was cut back by 6 bases and J by 2 bases. Germline values: CDR1 LNHDA, CDR2 SQIVND (reference sequence). The CDR3 DNA reads TGTGCCAGTAGCCAGGGGGCGCGGGGCAATCAGCCCCAGCATTTT. Protein product: CASSQGARGNQPQHF.

The DNA of the CDR3 is TGCGCCAGCAGCCAAGATATGAAGGGGGGGGTTTACGAGCAGTACTTC. Its protein is CASSQDMKGGVYEQYF. The chain has TRBV4-1 and TRBJ2-7; D is possibly TRBD2 (7 bases). Trimming left V 0 bases short and J 4 bases short, with 16 bases between. Per the germline V gene, CDR1 is MGHRA and CDR2 is YSYEKL. The CDR3 spans 16 residues.

This rearrangement joins TRBV30 to TRBJ1-6; D is ambiguous. The CDR3 runs 16 residues. In germline, CDR1 is GTSNPN, CDR2 SVGIG (reference sequence). The V end was cut by 0 bases, the J end by 5 bases, with 14 bases between. The CDR3 loop is CAWSVLGVSNNSPLHF. Here the CDR3 DNA reads TGTGCCTGGAGTGTACTCGGGGTATCCAATAATTCACCCCTCCACTTT.

This clone was counted a few times. V is TRBV28 and J is TRBJ1-4; D not resolved. Per germline, CDR1 MDHEN and CDR2 SYDVKM. CDR3 length equals 15 residues. Trimming removed 7 bases from V and 8 bases from J, with 20 bases in between. CDR3 DNA sequence: TGTGCCAGCATTTCTTCACCGGGTAGAGGGGAAAAACTGTTTTTT. It is translated as CASISSPGRGEKLFF.